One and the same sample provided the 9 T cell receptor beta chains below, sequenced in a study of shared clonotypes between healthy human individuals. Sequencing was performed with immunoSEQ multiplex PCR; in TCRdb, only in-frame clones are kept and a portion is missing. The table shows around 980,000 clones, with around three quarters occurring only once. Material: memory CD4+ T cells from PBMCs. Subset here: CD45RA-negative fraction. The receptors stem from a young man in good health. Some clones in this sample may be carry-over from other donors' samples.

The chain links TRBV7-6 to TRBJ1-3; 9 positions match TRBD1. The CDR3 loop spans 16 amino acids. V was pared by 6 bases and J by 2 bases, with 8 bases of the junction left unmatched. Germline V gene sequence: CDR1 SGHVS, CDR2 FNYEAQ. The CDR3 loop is CASSRTGVATGNTIYF. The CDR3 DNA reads TGTGCCAGCAGTCGGACAGGGGTGGCGACTGGAAACACCATATATTTT.

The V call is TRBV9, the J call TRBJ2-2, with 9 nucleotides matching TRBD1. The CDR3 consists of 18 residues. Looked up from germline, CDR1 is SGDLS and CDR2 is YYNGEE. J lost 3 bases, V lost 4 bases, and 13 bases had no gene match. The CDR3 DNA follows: TGTGCCAGCAGCACTGCCCTAGGGAGGACAGGGGACACCGGGGAGCTGTTTTTT. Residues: CASSTALGRTGDTGELFF.

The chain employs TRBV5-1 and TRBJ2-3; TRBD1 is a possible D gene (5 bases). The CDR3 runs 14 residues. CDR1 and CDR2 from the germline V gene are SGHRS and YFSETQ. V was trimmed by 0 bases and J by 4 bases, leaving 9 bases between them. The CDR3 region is CASSLARAPDTQYF. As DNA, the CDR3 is TGCGCCAGCAGCTTGGCCAGGGCCCCAGATACGCAGTATTTT.

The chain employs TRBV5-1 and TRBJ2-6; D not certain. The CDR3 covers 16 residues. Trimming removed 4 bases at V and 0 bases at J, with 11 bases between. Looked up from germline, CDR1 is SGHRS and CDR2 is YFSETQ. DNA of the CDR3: TGCGCCAGCAGCCCCAGATGGTCCTCTGGGGCCAACGTCCTGACTTTC. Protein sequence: CASSPRWSSGANVLTF.

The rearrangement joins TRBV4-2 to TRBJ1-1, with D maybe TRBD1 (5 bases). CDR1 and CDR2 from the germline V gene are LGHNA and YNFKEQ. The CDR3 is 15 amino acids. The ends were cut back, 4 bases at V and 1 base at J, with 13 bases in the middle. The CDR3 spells CASSPTRQWNTEAFF. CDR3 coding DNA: TGTGCCAGCAGCCCAACTAGACAGTGGAACACTGAAGCTTTCTTT.

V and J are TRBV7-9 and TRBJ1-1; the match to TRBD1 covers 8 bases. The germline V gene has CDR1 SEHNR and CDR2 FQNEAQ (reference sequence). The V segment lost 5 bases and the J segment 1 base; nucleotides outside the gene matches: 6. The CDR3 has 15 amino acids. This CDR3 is CASSPRQGANTEAFF. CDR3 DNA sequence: TGTGCCAGCAGCCCCCGGCAGGGGGCGAACACTGAAGCTTTCTTT.

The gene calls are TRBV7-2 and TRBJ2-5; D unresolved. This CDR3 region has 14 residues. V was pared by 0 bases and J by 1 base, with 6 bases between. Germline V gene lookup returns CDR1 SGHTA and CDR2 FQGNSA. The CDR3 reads CASSLAPGQETQYF. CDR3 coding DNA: TGTGCCAGCAGCTTAGCCCCGGGCCAAGAGACCCAGTACTTC.

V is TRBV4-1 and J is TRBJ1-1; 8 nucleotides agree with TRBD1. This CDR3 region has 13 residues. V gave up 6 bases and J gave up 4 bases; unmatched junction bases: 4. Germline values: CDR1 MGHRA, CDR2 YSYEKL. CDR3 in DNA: TGCGCCAGCAGACTCACAGGGGGCACTGAAGCTTTCTTT. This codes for CASRLTGGTEAFF.

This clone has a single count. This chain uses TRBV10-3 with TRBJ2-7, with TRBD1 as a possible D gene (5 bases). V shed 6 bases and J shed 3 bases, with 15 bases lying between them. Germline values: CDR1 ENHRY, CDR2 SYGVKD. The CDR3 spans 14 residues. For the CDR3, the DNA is TGTGCCATCAGGGCAGGGAATATCGGCTACGAGCAGTACTTC. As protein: CAIRAGNIGYEQYF.